This T cell receptor (beta chain) comes out of a study of post-analysis software for immune sequencing data. TCR beta libraries were prepared from cDNA with unique molecular identifiers. TCRdb analysed the PCR reads with MiXCR anew, one entry per CDR3 protein. Of 750,000 to 950,000 distinct CDR3 sequences in the sample, around 53% were seen once. This clonotype was counted a few times. Its antigen remains unknown. CDR1 is SQVTM and CDR2 is ANQGSEA in the germline V gene. V lost 6 bases and J lost 2, with 16 bases in between. This CDR3 is built from 14 residues. Study findings and constraints: Controls had lower frequencies than patients of a few TRBV segments, which included TRBV5-6, TRBV5-1 and TRBV20-1. F measure showed strong co-clustering of same-batch samples.

This clonotype was sampled from a girl aged 5-17 years with multiple sclerosis. The genes are TRBV29-1 and TRBJ2-5; perhaps D is TRBD1 or TRBD2 (6 bases each). The sequenced sample was blood. The CDR3: CSVLGRGGQETQYF. CDR3 nucleotide sequence: TGCAGCGTCCTAGGTAGAGGGGGGCAAGAGACCCAGTACTTC.